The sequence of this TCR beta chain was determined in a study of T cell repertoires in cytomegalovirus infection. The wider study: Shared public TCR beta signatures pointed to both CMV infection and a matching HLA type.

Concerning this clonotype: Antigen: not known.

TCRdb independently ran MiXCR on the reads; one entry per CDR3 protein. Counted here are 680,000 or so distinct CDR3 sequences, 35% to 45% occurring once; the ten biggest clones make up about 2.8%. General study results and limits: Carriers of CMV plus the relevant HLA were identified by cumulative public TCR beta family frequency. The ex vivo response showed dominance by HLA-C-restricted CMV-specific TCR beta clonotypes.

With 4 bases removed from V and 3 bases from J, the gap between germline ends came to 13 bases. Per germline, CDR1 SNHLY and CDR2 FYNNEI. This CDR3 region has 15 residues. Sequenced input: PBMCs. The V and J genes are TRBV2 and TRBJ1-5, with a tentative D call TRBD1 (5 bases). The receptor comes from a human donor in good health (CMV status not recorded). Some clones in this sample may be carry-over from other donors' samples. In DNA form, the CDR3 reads TGTGCCAGCAGTGGAGTCAGGGCCTTCAATCAGCCCCAGCATTTT. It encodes CASSGVRAFNQPQHF.